Sequencing of this T cell receptor beta chain was carried out in a study of blood T cell repertoires in COVID-19. Across the whole study: Samples representing acute and convalescent COVID-19 were sourced from the United States, Italy and Spain. The cDNA or gDNA used as material had been derived from T cells, B-cell-depleted T cells, or PBMCs.

Per the original data handling: Scientists estimated how many nucleated cells there were by amplifying reference gene primers. Assay used: immunoSEQ multiplex PCR; TCRdb lists only in-frame clones, some missing. V and J calls and clone size are copied from that table; D and trimming were computed from the DNA. The sample holds about 310,000 clones, around 87% seen once. As concerns this clone: This sample includes further DNA sequences coding for the same CDR3.

The sample taken for sequencing was peripheral blood. This sequence was found in a man in his fifties with active or convalescent COVID-19.

CDR3: CASSPRQGGGYTF. CDR3 bases: TGTGCCAGCAGCCCAAGACAGGGCGGTGGCTACACCTTC. V and J are TRBV6-5 and TRBJ1-2, with 7 bases fitting TRBD1. The CDR3 loop spans 13 amino acids. CDR1 and CDR2 (germline): MNHEY, SVGAGI. With 6 bases clipped from V and 7 bases from J, the junction kept 8 bases outside the gene matches.